The 4 T cell receptor beta chains in this list originate from one sample, sequenced in a study of read filtering for tumor transcriptome and immune sequencing. Molecular barcoded adaptors covering alpha/delta and beta/gamma chains were used on around 400 ng RNA. Via MiXCR, TCRdb re-called the reads, giving one row per CDR3 protein. This table has some 40,000 distinct CDR3 sequences, 14% appearing once. Source material: a population of CD138-negative cells sorted from bone marrow. Every receptor here comes from a donor aged 40 or over with multiple myeloma.

Only a few counts were recorded for this clonotype. The rearrangement joins TRBV9 to TRBJ2-5; 10 positions agree with TRBD1. This CDR3 region has 15 residues. V trimming: 3 bases; J trimming: 3 bases; junction bases outside the gene matches: 5. Germline-derived CDR1 and CDR2 are SGDLS and YYNGEE. In DNA, the CDR3 is TGTGCCAGCAGCGGATGGGACAGGGGTAAAGAGACCCAGTACTTC. Its translation is CASSGWDRGKETQYF.

This chain links TRBV28 with TRBJ1-5, with 7 nucleotides matching TRBD1. The germline gives CDR1 MDHEN, CDR2 SYDVKM. V lost 7 bases to trimming and J lost 5 bases; unmatched junction nucleotides: 17. The CDR3 loop spans 17 amino acids. The CDR3 DNA reads as TGTGCCAGCATCGGACAGGACATCAAAGGTGGACATCAGCCCCAGCATTTT. Its translation is CASIGQDIKGGHQPQHF.

In its sample, this clonotype ranks as medium-sized. The chain is built from TRBV5-5 and TRBJ2-1; 12 bases are shared with TRBD2. V was pared by 1 base and J by 9 bases, with 2 bases of the junction left unmatched. This CDR3 spans 14 amino acids. CDR1 and CDR2 from the germline V gene are SGHKS and YYEKEE (reference sequence). For the CDR3, the DNA is TGTGCCAGCAGCTTGTTACTAGCGGGAGGTGAGCAGTTCTTC. Its protein product is CASSLLLAGGEQFF.

This clonotype has just a few counts. Just one base apart from a much larger clone, this may be a read error. The chain carries TRBV6-4 and TRBJ2-2; D uncertain. Germline assignment: CDR1 MRHNA and CDR2 SNTAGT. The CDR3 is made up of 14 amino acids. V lost 0 bases, J lost 3 bases, and 5 bases lay in between. CDR3 nucleotides: TGTGCCAGCAGTGACTCTTGGGACACCGGGGAGCTGTTTTTT. Amino acid sequence: CASSDSWDTGELFF.